This TCR beta chain was observed in a study of shared clonotypes between healthy human individuals. Germline-derived CDR1 and CDR2 are SGHRS and YFSETQ. This CDR3 region has 17 residues. With V trimmed by 4 bases and J by 6 bases, 13 bases remained unmatched. Clones were read by immunoSEQ multiplex PCR, and TCRdb kept only the in-frame ones, dropping some. Found here are a few million clones, more than 80% of them singletons; the top ten hold around 0.14%. This chain uses TRBV5-1 with TRBJ2-1, with 10 bases that match TRBD2. The sequenced sample consisted of naive CD4+ T cells sorted from blood. Subset: CD45RA+ positively selected. The clonotype comes from a young man in good health. The CDR3 reads CASSPNPGASGSNEQFF. For the CDR3, the DNA is TGCGCCAGCAGCCCCAACCCGGGGGCTAGCGGGAGCAATGAGCAGTTCTTC.